Listed below are T cell receptor beta chains from one sample, sequenced in a study of response to subunit inactivated influenza vaccine. TCRdb reprocessed the RT-PCR reads via MiXCR and lists one record per CDR3 protein. Among around 600,000 distinct CDR3 sequences listed, 11% were seen once. A further study also used this sample, focusing on T cells expressing NK-cell markers.

The source was PBMCs from blood, collected on the day of vaccination. These receptors were taken from a man aged 50 or older who received an inactivated influenza vaccine. Each CDR3 is given with its conserved first and last residue. D genes are given only for firm matches. Clone size is stated in some rows and not others, as once, few, many or a class when expanded.

TGTGCCAGCAGCCCAGCGGAGACGAACACCGGGGAGCTGTTTTTT CASSPAETNTGELFF - TRBV3-1 - TRBJ2-2
TGCAGTGCTAGAGATCGGTTGAGGGGGCAATGGGAGACCCAGTACTTC CSARDRLRGQWETQYF TRBD1 TRBV20-1 many TRBJ2-5
TGCGCCAGCAGCCAGGGCGGGGGACGAGAGACCCAGTACTTC CASSQGGGRETQYF TRBD2 TRBV5-1 many TRBJ2-5
TGCGCCAGCAGCTTAGGACGGGCCGCAGGAACCTACGAGCAGTACTTC CASSLGRAAGTYEQYF - TRBV5-1 few TRBJ2-7
TGTGCCAGCAGACGCAGGGCGTTGAGGACAGATACGCAGTATTTT CASRRRALRTDTQYF - TRBV6-1 few TRBJ2-3
TGTGCCGGCACAGGCGGACTTACTAACACCGGGGAGCTGTTTTTT CAGTGGLTNTGELFF - TRBV2 many TRBJ2-2
TGTGCCAGCAGCTTAGCGCTTGTCGCAGATACGCAGTATTTT CASSLALVADTQYF - TRBV7-2 - TRBJ2-3
TGTGCCAGCAGCGTAGCTTTGGGGACAGGAGTGCAAGAGACCCAGTACTTC CASSVALGTGVQETQYF TRBD1 TRBV9 few TRBJ2-5
TGCGCCAGCAGCCGGACAAAACAGGGGGATGGCTACACCTTC CASSRTKQGDGYTF TRBD1 TRBV4-3 few TRBJ1-2
TGCAGTGCGGCCGGGACTAGCGGAGACAATGAGCAGTTCTTC CSAAGTSGDNEQFF TRBD2 TRBV20-1 - TRBJ2-1
TGCAGTGCTTTAGTGACAGGGTTAGGCGAGCAGTACTTC CSALVTGLGEQYF TRBD1 TRBV20-1 - TRBJ2-7
TGTGCCAGCAGTTTCCACGAGCAGTACTTC CASSFHEQYF - TRBV27 few TRBJ2-7
TGTGCCAGCAGACCCGGACTAGCAAGGCCCGCCATCTACGAGCAGTACTTC CASRPGLARPAIYEQYF TRBD2 TRBV28 few TRBJ2-7
TGTGCCAGCAGTTTAGCGCTCGGGCTTCAGCCCCAGCATTTT CASSLALGLQPQHF - TRBV12-3/TRBV12-4 few TRBJ1-5
TGTGCCAGCAGCCCTATCCGGGACAGGGGGCCAGTAAAACTGTTTTTT CASSPIRDRGPVKLFF TRBD1 TRBV11-2 few TRBJ1-4
TGCAGTGCCCCCGGGTCTCGGGCCGCCTACAATGAGCAGTTCTTC CSAPGSRAAYNEQFF - TRBV20-1 - TRBJ2-1
TGTGCCAGCCAAGACAAATCCTCCTACAATGAGCAGTTCTTC CASQDKSSYNEQFF - TRBV28 - TRBJ2-1
TGTGCCAGCAGCAAAGCATGGGACTACGAGCAGTACTTC CASSKAWDYEQYF - TRBV3-1 few TRBJ2-7
TGCGCCAGCAGCCAGCCCCCGGGACTAGTCATCGAGCAGTACTTC CASSQPPGLVIEQYF TRBD2 TRBV4-1 few TRBJ2-7
TGTGCCAGCCGCCTTGGGGGCTCCTACGAGCAGTACTTC CASRLGGSYEQYF - TRBV25-1 many TRBJ2-7
TGTGCCAGCAGCCTGAGGACTAGCGGGAGAGTAGATACGCAGTATTTT CASSLRTSGRVDTQYF TRBD2 TRBV7-9 few TRBJ2-3
TGTGCCACCAGCAGAGATCCTTTGGCGGCCAAAAACATTCAGTACTTC CATSRDPLAAKNIQYF - TRBV15 - TRBJ2-4